Below, one TCR beta chain is given with its context. Its antigen is unidentified. The data originate from a study of T cell responses to AZD1222 COVID-19 vaccine. The overall study: Combined were second doses at about 4 or about 12 weeks. Findings of the study overall: Among AZD1222 vaccinees, only 5 or 6 were seropositive at baseline. CD4 TCRs linked to vaccination spanned spike, dominating at 160-218 and 743-854. Repertoire samples came only from after the peak T cell response.

The protocol was immunoSEQ multiplex PCR, while the TCRdb copy is restricted to in-frame clones and leaves out a portion. The profile covers some 110,000 clones, with about four fifths appearing a single time and approximately 5% taken by the ten largest. V was pared by 0 bases and J by 2 bases, with 3 bases of the junction left unmatched. The CDR3 loop spans 15 amino acids. Germline V gene sequence: CDR1 SEHNR, CDR2 FQNEAQ (reference sequence). The gene calls are TRBV7-9 and TRBJ1-2, with 7 positions matching TRBD1. This TCR came from an adult in good health. Sequencing used peripheral blood, obtained on day 0 of AZD1222 vaccination. The DNA of the CDR3 is TGTGCCAGCAGCTTAGCGGCGGGACAGAACTATGGCTACACCTTC. Its translation is CASSLAAGQNYGYTF.